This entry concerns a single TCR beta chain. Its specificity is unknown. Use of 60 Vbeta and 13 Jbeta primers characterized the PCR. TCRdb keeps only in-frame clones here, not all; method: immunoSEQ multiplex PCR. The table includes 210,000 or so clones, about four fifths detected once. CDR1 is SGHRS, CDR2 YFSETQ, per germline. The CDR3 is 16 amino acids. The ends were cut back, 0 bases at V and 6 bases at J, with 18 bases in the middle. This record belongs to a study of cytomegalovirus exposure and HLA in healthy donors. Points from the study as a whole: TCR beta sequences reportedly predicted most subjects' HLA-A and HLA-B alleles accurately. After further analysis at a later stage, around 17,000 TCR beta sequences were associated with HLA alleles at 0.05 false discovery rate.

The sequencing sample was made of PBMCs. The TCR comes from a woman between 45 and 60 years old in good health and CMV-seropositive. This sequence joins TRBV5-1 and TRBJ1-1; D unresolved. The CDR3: CASSLAPAPERPEAFF. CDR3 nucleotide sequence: TGCGCCAGCAGCTTGGCGCCTGCCCCGGAGAGGCCTGAAGCTTTCTTT.